The TCR beta chain described here comes from a study of cytomegalovirus exposure and HLA in healthy donors (TCRdb year 2017). About the investigation overall: The 650 to 750 repertoires of the first cohort and the roughly 120 validation repertoires were produced on the same platform, according to a later analysis. The study was designed to test whether signatures of past pathogen exposure could be identified by cataloging public T cell receptors. The study combined high-throughput TCR immunosequencing, statistical association of individual TCRs with disease status, and machine learning to predict cytomegalovirus infection status. Besides the first cohort of 666 subjects, a separate validation cohort made up of over 100 different subjects was used.

The germline V gene specifies MNHEY as CDR1 and SVGAGI as CDR2. Its CDR3 holds 13 amino acids, cysteine through phenylalanine. The DNA shown is the 39-base CDR3, in frame from base 1. The junction carries 12 bases between V and J, which are trimmed by 5 bases and 5 bases respectively. Remarks on this clone: Its specific antigen is unknown. Base qualities are not recorded, but no much larger clone differs from it by a single base.

Donors formed part of the validation cohort, which comprised 120 subjects and was distinct from the first cohort of 550 to 850 subjects. The library was generated by the immunoSEQ multiplex PCR assay. As for the original processing: To diagnose cytomegalovirus status from the catalog of TCR beta chain sequences, a statistical classification framework was built. The source is immuneACCESS, and TCRdb retained only in-frame sequences with V and J called. Part of the clones is not carried over; for the studies checked, unresolved V genes explain less than half of this, and the remainder is unexplained. V and J calls and clone size are as listed in that table; D and trimming were resolved from the DNA. This sample holds hundreds of thousands of clones; over 75% were observed only once. 1.5% to 2% of the sample rests with the top ten. Study-wide conclusions, independent of this receptor: In both the original and validation cohorts, the classifier was reported to diagnose cytomegalovirus status with high specificity and sensitivity. A later analysis lacked HLA typing for the validation cohort, so it scored co-occurrence in that cohort across all 120 or so repertoires. Subsequent analysis determined that TCRs grouped into clusters in the first cohort also showed a tendency toward co-occurrence across the roughly 110 validation repertoires, and approximately 93% of cluster scores exceeded 0. The authors suggested that the approach could potentially be generalized to other disease states and immunological phenotypes. A few of the identified cytomegalovirus-associated TCR beta chains were confirmed in vitro to be specific for cytomegalovirus antigens. Across donors, most TCR sequences were observed very rarely, whereas some public TCRs were present in many individuals. In the study, 150 to 200 TCR beta chains were listed as associated with cytomegalovirus.

This sequence originates from a woman between 18 and 29 years old in good health and CMV-seropositive. The sequenced sample consisted of PBMCs. Here the chain combines TRBV6-5 and TRBJ1-2; confidence is insufficient to name the D gene. DNA sequence: TGTGCCAGCAGTCAGACTTTACGATATGGCTACACCTTC. Translation gives CASSQTLRYGYTF.